This TCR beta chain was captured by sequencing in a study of blood T cell repertoires in COVID-19. Participant-given clinical history determined each cohort assignment. The authors' processing: Reference gene primer amplification gave nucleated cell count estimates. TCRdb's table, derived via immunoSEQ multiplex PCR, lists solely in-frame clones and lacks some. V and J calls and clone size are those listed in that table; D and trimming were worked out from the DNA. The sample consists of hundreds of thousands of clones, roughly 89% of them appearing once. This CDR3 spans 14 amino acids. Trimming took off 5 bases at V and 5 bases at J, with 15 bases between the two ends. CDR1 and CDR2 from the germline V gene are LNHDA and SQIVND (reference sequence).

The chain is built from TRBV19 and TRBJ1-1, with D unclear. The sample was PBMCs or T cells enriched from blood (not recorded which). This receptor was identified in a man in his forties or fifties who had recovered from COVID-19. This CDR3 reads CASSFPLTRTEAFF. The CDR3 DNA follows: TGTGCCAGTAGTTTCCCCCTAACCCGAACTGAAGCTTTCTTT.